The following is a TCR beta chain sequence with its context. Its specificity is not known. Per germline, CDR1 LGHNT and CDR2 FRNRAP. The CDR3 contains 14 residues. With 7 bases clipped from V and 1 base from J, the junction kept 6 bases outside the gene matches. In TCRdb, the 5' RACE reads were re-called with MiXCR into one record per CDR3 protein. The sample carries under 250,000 distinct CDR3 sequences, approximately 12% recorded once. The data were taken from a study of identical twins. General study findings and limits: The authors noted that invariant MAIT and iNKT cells could partly confound zero-insertion analyses.

The data also belong to a second study, concerning yellow fever vaccine responses in identical twins.

The gene calls are TRBV12-5 and TRBJ2-5, with 7 nucleotides matching TRBD2. Sequencing was performed on memory (CD45RO+) T cells sorted from blood. The TCR comes from a woman aged 18-29 years in good health. CDR3: CASAVGGIQETQYF. CDR3 nucleotides: TGTGCTAGTGCCGTCGGGGGGATCCAAGAGACCCAGTACTTC. Based on the CDR3 plus reference TRBV12-5 and TRBJ2-5, the full variable domain is DARVTQTPRHKVTEMGQEVTMRCQPILGHNTVFWYRQTMMQGLELLAYFRNRAPLDDSGMPKDRFSAEMPDATLATLKIQPSEPRDSAVYFCASAVGGIQETQYFGPGTRLLVL.